The 19 T cell receptor beta chains given below trace back to one sample, sequenced in a study of early T cells in non-severe SARS-CoV-2 infection. TCRdb called the 5' RACE reads again in MiXCR, with one record for every CDR3 protein. The sample has more than 90,000 distinct CDR3 sequences, about 10% seen once. Specimen: whole blood. The receptors were sampled from an adult who was a healthcare worker with PCR-confirmed SARS-CoV-2 infection or an uninfected control (not recorded which).

This clonotype showed up many times. CDR3 region: CASQGGTYEQYF. The CDR3, as DNA: TGTGCCTCTCAGGGGGGAACCTACGAGCAGTACTTC. V gene TRBV28 combines with J gene TRBJ2-7, with D possibly TRBD1 on 7 matching bases. The CDR3 consists of 12 residues. V gave up 11 bases and J gave up 2 bases, with 13 bases separating them. The V gene's germline CDR1 is MDHEN and CDR2 SYDVKM.

This clonotype has at least ten counts. The J gene is TRBJ1-5, the V gene TRBV5-1; 8 bases match TRBD1. Germline V gives CDR1 SGHRS, CDR2 YFSETQ. The CDR3 has 14 amino acids. V lost 4 bases and J lost 6; bases outside the gene matches: 6. The CDR3 nucleotides are TGCGCCAGCAGCCTGACAGGGGTTGGTCAGCCCCAGCATTTT. Its protein is CASSLTGVGQPQHF.

The chain joins TRBV5-1 to TRBJ2-2; D ambiguous. The germline V and J ends were trimmed by 6 bases and 1 base, with 13 bases remaining between them. Germline CDR1 is SGHRS and CDR2 is YFSETQ. The CDR3 contains 15 residues. CDR3 amino acids: CASTPNPVNTGELFF. CDR3 sequence (DNA): TGCGCCAGCACCCCTAACCCTGTGAACACCGGGGAGCTGTTTTTT. Based on the CDR3 plus reference TRBV5-1 and TRBJ2-2, the full variable domain is KAGVTQTPRYLIKTRGQQVTLSCSPISGHRSVSWYQQTPGQGLQFLFEYFSETQRNKGNFPGRFSGRQFSNSRSEMNVSTLELGDSALYLCASTPNPVNTGELFFGEGSRLTVL.

The chain couples TRBV20-1 to TRBJ1-1; 7 bases line up with TRBD1. The CDR3 runs 12 residues. V gave up 6 bases and J gave up 7 bases; unmatched junction bases: 8. CDR1 and CDR2 (germline): DFQATT, SNEGSKA (reference sequence). CDR3 sequence reads: CSAPRGLGEAFF. Here the CDR3 DNA reads TGCAGTGCCCCGAGGGGGCTCGGTGAAGCTTTCTTT.

The table lists this clonotype with many counts. The gene calls are TRBV6-6 and TRBJ1-1; maybe TRBD1 (5 bases). The ends were cut back, 2 bases at V and 3 bases at J, with 7 bases in the middle. The CDR3 loop spans 13 amino acids. From germline, CDR1 is MNHNY and CDR2 SVGAGI (reference sequence). CDR3 DNA: TGTGCCAGCAGTTACGAAGGGGACACTGAAGCTTTCTTT. Its translation: CASSYEGDTEAFF.

The CDR3 sequence is CASSPIGSLEAFF. The CDR3 region has the DNA TGCGCCAGCAGCCCTATTGGAAGCCTTGAAGCTTTCTTT. The V and J genes are TRBV5-1 and TRBJ1-1; D gene ambiguous. The length of the CDR3 is 13 residues. Trimming took off 4 bases at V and 7 bases at J, with 14 bases between the two ends. CDR1 is SGHRS, CDR2 YFSETQ, per germline.

This clonotype was observed a handful of times. The chain joins TRBV7-3 to TRBJ1-6; no definite D call. The CDR3 sequence is 13 residues long. The germline V gene has CDR1 SGHTA and CDR2 FQGTGA. V lost 0 bases, J lost 10 bases, and 7 bases lay in between. The DNA of the CDR3 is TGTGCCAGCAGCTTAACCGCGGCATCACCCCTCCACTTT. This sequence encodes CASSLTAASPLHF.

This clonotype was seen ten or more times. The chain uses TRBV5-1 and TRBJ2-1; 12 bases fit TRBD2. Germline V lookup: CDR1 SGHRS, CDR2 YFSETQ. CDR3 size: 15 residues. After removal of 4 bases from V and 6 bases from J, the junction contained 5 bases not matched to a gene. CDR3 protein: CASSLTSGRSNEQFF. The CDR3 nucleotides read TGCGCCAGCAGCCTGACTAGCGGGAGATCCAATGAGCAGTTCTTC.

This chain connects TRBV3-1 to TRBJ1-5; D not certain. Germline V lookup: CDR1 LGHDT, CDR2 YNNKEL (reference sequence). Trimming stripped 1 base from V and 5 bases from J, with 9 bases between. The CDR3 runs to 14 residues. The CDR3 nucleotides read TGTGCCAGCAGCCAAGCTGTTGCAGATCAGCCCCAGCATTTT. This sequence encodes CASSQAVADQPQHF.

This clonotype has just a few counts. This chain joins TRBV6-1 and TRBJ1-6; perhaps TRBD1 as D (6 bases). The CDR3 consists of 17 residues. The ends were cut back, 1 base at V and 0 bases at J, with 10 bases in the middle. Germline-derived CDR1 and CDR2 are MNHNS and SASEGT. DNA of the CDR3: TGTGCCAGCAGTGAAGGGGGGGCCAGCTCCTATAATTCACCCCTCCACTTT. Residues: CASSEGGASSYNSPLHF.

This clonotype was recorded a few times. This chain's CDR3 is CASSYGTGFEDYTF. In nucleotides, the CDR3 is TGTGCCAGCAGTTACGGGACAGGGTTCGAAGACTACACCTTC. The J gene is TRBJ1-2, the V gene TRBV6-6, with 9 bases lining up with TRBD1. V trimming: 2 bases; J trimming: 10 bases; junction bases outside the gene matches: 8. CDR1 and CDR2 (germline): MNHNY, SVGAGI (reference sequence). This CDR3 is 14 amino acids long.

This clonotype was found many times. The chain uses TRBV6-1 and TRBJ2-1, with D perhaps TRBD2 (5 bases). Germline values: CDR1 MNHNS, CDR2 SASEGT. Trimming cost V 3 bases and J 0 bases, with 12 bases left between them. This CDR3 contains 16 residues. The CDR3 nucleotides are TGTGCCAGCAGTGAGGCGACTACCACCTCCTACAATGAGCAGTTCTTC. Its protein is CASSEATTTSYNEQFF.

The chain joins TRBV12-3 or TRBV12-4 to TRBJ1-2, with 10 bases lining up with TRBD1. The CDR3 extends over 14 amino acids. With 3 bases clipped from V and 8 bases from J, the junction kept 6 bases outside the gene matches. CDR3 loop: CASSLGQGLRGYTF. The CDR3 DNA sequence: TGTGCCAGCAGTTTGGGACAGGGGTTGCGGGGCTACACCTTC.

The rearrangement uses TRBV15 and TRBJ1-2, with TRBD1 matching 7 bases. The CDR3 extends over 14 amino acids. The junction had 11 bases not matched to a gene; V was cut back by 5 bases and J by 8 bases. Germline lookup yields CDR1 LNHNV and CDR2 YYDKDF (reference sequence). CDR3 sequence (DNA): TGTGCCACCAGCCTTAGTGACAGGGTAGGCGGCTACACCTTC. Translated: CATSLSDRVGGYTF. Drawing the rest from reference TRBV15 and TRBJ1-2, the complete variable domain is DAMVIQNPRYQVTQFGKPVTLSCSQTLNHNVMYWYQQKSSQAPKLLFHYYDKDFNNEADTPDNFQSRRPNTSFCFLDIRSPGLGDTAMYLCATSLSDRVGGYTFGSGTRLTVV.

The rearrangement links TRBV5-1 to TRBJ2-7; 7 bases map to TRBD1. Germline V lookup: CDR1 SGHRS, CDR2 YFSETQ. The V and J ends lost 3 bases and 0 bases, in that order; junction bases with no gene match: 6. This CDR3 is 15 amino acids long. This CDR3 reads CASSSRTGSSYEQYF. CDR3 DNA: TGCGCCAGCAGCTCCAGGACAGGAAGCTCCTACGAGCAGTACTTC. Variable domain in full (rest from reference TRBV5-1 and TRBJ2-7): KAGVTQTPRYLIKTRGQQVTLSCSPISGHRSVSWYQQTPGQGLQFLFEYFSETQRNKGNFPGRFSGRQFSNSRSEMNVSTLELGDSALYLCASSSRTGSSYEQYFGPGTRLTVT.

In this sample, this clonotype turned up a few times. This chain joins TRBV29-1 and TRBJ2-1, with D tentatively TRBD1 (6 bases). The CDR3 spans 13 residues. V was trimmed by 5 bases and J by 3 bases, leaving 11 bases between them. Germline lookup yields CDR1 SQVTM and CDR2 ANQGSEA. CDR3 in DNA: TGCAGCGTTCTTCGGGACAACTACAATGAGCAGTTCTTC. Protein sequence: CSVLRDNYNEQFF.

The V and J genes are TRBV4-1 and TRBJ1-5; 8 nucleotides line up with TRBD1. Germline CDR1 reads MGHRA; CDR2 reads YSYEKL. The junction had 4 bases not matched to a gene; V was cut back by 6 bases and J by 0 bases. This CDR3 has 15 amino acids. The CDR3 reads CASRPTGDSNQPQHF. The CDR3 DNA reads TGCGCCAGCAGGCCGACAGGGGATAGCAATCAGCCCCAGCATTTT.

The V gene is TRBV18, the J gene TRBJ2-2; 7 bases are a match to TRBD1. The CDR3 consists of 16 residues. Germline V CDR1 and CDR2: KGHSH, LQKENI. V dropped 5 bases and J dropped 10; count of bases not matched to a gene: 16. The CDR3 region is CASSSRDSIPRVELFF. The CDR3 DNA is TGTGCCAGCTCAAGCCGGGACAGCATCCCGCGCGTGGAGCTGTTTTTT.

The J gene is TRBJ2-3, the V gene TRBV3-1; D not certain. V was trimmed by 4 bases and J by 0 bases, leaving 8 bases between them. CDR1 and CDR2 from the germline V gene are LGHDT and YNNKEL (reference sequence). The CDR3 has 14 amino acids. CDR3 bases: TGTGCCAGCAGCCCCCGACTGAGCACAGATACGCAGTATTTT. This translates into CASSPRLSTDTQYF.